Listed here are 6 T cell receptor beta chains from one sample, sequenced in a study of blood T cell repertoires in COVID-19. TCRdb keeps only in-frame clones here, not all; method: immunoSEQ multiplex PCR. Among about 40,000 clones listed, about 86% were seen once. Sequencing was carried out using peripheral blood. Every receptor here comes from a woman aged 60 to 75 with acute or convalescent COVID-19.

The rearrangement links TRBV6-5 to TRBJ1-6; D gene ambiguous. Germline CDR1 MNHEY, CDR2 SVGAGI. The CDR3 consists of 15 residues. The ends were cut back, 6 bases at V and 4 bases at J, with 13 bases in the middle. The CDR3 bases are TGTGCCAGCAGCCGACATGACGAATATAATTCACCCCTCCACTTT. Its protein product is CASSRHDEYNSPLHF.

The gene calls are TRBV4-2 and TRBJ1-2; 8 bases fit TRBD1. V shed 0 bases, J shed 7 bases, and the junction held 7 bases outside the gene matches. The germline gives CDR1 LGHNA, CDR2 YNFKEQ. This CDR3 contains 15 residues. The CDR3 sequence is CASSQDWAGGSGYTF. The CDR3 nucleotides read TGTGCCAGCAGCCAAGATTGGGCAGGGGGCAGTGGCTACACCTTC.

The DNA for the CDR3 is TGTGCCAGCTCGTCCACCGATGGGGGGGCCTCCCCCAATGAGCAGTTCTTC. Translation gives CASSSTDGGASPNEQFF. This chain links TRBV18 with TRBJ2-1, with D perhaps matching TRBD2 (7 bases). Germline CDR1 is KGHSH and CDR2 is LQKENI. Trimming stripped 6 bases from V and 6 bases from J, with 24 bases between. This CDR3 has 17 amino acids.

The V and J genes are TRBV2 and TRBJ2-5; 8 bases line up with TRBD2. Germline-derived CDR1 and CDR2 are SNHLY and FYNNEI. V trimming: 8 bases; J trimming: 1 base; junction bases outside the gene matches: 9. CDR3 length: 15 residues. The CDR3: CASRAGGLTQETQYF. The CDR3 DNA sequence: TGTGCCAGCCGCGCGGGGGGCCTGACCCAAGAGACCCAGTACTTC. The full variable domain, with the rest looked up from reference TRBV2 and TRBJ2-5, is EPEVTQTPSHQVTQMGQEVILRCVPISNHLYFYWYRQILGQKVEFLVSFYNNEISEKSEIFDDQFSVERPDGSNFTLKIRSTKLEDSAMYFCASRAGGLTQETQYFGPGTRLLVL.

This clone appeared once. The chain couples TRBV27 to TRBJ2-1, with TRBD2 matching over 9 bases. The CDR3 is 16 residues long. Trimming at V came to 1 base and at J to 6 bases, leaving 7 bases not matched to a gene. CDR1 MNHEY and CDR2 SMNVEV come from the germline V gene (reference sequence). CDR3 residues: CASSLWAGGPSNEQFF. For the CDR3, the DNA is TGTGCCAGCAGTTTATGGGCGGGAGGGCCTTCCAATGAGCAGTTCTTC.

The chain is built from TRBV24-1 and TRBJ1-3; TRBD1 matches 11 bases. The CDR3 totals 14 residues. The V gene's germline CDR1 is KGHDR and CDR2 SFDVKD. The V gene end was trimmed by 4 bases and the J gene end by 6 bases; junction bases not matched to a gene: 1. CDR3 sequence (DNA): TGTGCCACCAGTGAGGGACAGGGGGTAAACACCATATATTTT. Amino acid sequence: CATSEGQGVNTIYF.